The T cell receptor (beta chain) described here comes from a study of Ad26.COV2.S vaccination and SARS-CoV-2 variants. Study overall: The authors gave Ad26.COV2.S intramuscularly, either once or twice 56 days apart.

Clones were read by immunoSEQ multiplex PCR, and TCRdb kept only the in-frame ones, dropping some. The top ten clones hold approximately 3% of a sample with a few hundred thousand clones, 87% of them seen once. Study-wide findings and caveats: The analyses of TCR breadth and depth may have understated the size of total T cell responses. Individuals receiving vaccine had higher spike-specific TCR breadth than placebo recipients did.

Treatment noted: 15 to 20 received Ad26.COV2.S at low or high dose, single or two shots; a few received placebo; per-sample allocation not given. On day 63 after the first injection, vaccine and placebo recipients gave samples. This CDR3 spans 15 amino acids. V shed 4 bases and J shed 2 bases, with 13 bases lying between them. Germline V gene sequence: CDR1 LNHDA, CDR2 SQIVND (reference sequence). Regarding this clone: The antigen is unknown.

The genes are TRBV19 and TRBJ2-3; D is possibly TRBD1 (7 bases). This receptor was obtained from a person between 18 and 65 years old who received the Ad26.COV2.S COVID-19 vaccine or a placebo. Specimen: peripheral blood, collected in a trial of Ad26.COV2.S vaccine versus placebo. CDR3 in DNA: TGTGCCAGTAGTAGAGACAGGGACTTCACAGATACGCAGTATTTT. Encoded protein: CASSRDRDFTDTQYF.